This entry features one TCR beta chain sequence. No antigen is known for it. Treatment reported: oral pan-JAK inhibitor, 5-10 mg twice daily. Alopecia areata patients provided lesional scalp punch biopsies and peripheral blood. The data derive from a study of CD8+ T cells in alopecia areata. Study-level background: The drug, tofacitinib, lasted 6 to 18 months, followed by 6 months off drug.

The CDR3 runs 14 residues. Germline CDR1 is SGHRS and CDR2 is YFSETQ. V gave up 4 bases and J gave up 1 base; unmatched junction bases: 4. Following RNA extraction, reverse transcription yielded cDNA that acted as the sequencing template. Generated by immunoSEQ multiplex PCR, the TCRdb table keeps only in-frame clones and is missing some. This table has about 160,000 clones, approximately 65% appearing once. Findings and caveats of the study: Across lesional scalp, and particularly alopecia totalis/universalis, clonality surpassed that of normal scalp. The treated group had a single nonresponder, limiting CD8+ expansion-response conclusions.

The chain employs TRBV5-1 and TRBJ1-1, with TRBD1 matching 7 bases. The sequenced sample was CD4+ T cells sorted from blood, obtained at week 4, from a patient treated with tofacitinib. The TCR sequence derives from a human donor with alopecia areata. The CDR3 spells CASSRGTANTEAFF. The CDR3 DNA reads TGCGCCAGCAGCAGGGGGACAGCGAACACTGAAGCTTTCTTT.